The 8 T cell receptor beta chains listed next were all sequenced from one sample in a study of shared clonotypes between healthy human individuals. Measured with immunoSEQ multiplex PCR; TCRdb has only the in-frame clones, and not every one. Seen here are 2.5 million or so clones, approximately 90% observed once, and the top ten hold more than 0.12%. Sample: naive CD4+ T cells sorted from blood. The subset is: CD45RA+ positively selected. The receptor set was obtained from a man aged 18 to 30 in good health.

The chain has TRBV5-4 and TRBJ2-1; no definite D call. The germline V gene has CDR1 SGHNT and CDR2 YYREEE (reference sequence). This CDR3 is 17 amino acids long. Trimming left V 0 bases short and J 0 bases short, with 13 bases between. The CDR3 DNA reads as TGTGCCAGCAGCTTGGCTATGGGCGCCCACTCCTACAATGAGCAGTTCTTC. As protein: CASSLAMGAHSYNEQFF.

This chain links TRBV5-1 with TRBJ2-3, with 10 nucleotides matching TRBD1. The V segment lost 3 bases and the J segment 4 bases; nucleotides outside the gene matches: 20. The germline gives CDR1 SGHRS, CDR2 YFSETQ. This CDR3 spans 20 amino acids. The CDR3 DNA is TGCGCCAGCAGCTCTACAATCTCCGGGACAGGGGTAATAGTGGCAGATACGCAGTATTTT. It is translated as CASSSTISGTGVIVADTQYF.

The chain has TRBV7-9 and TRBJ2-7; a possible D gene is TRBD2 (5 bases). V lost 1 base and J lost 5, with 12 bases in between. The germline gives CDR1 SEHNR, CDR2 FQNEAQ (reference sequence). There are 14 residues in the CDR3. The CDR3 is CASSLGLASDEQYF. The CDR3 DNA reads TGTGCCAGCAGCTTAGGGCTAGCATCGGACGAGCAGTACTTC.

CDR3 nucleotide sequence: TGTGCCAGCAGATTTACTGAGACGGGGCCCCTCCACTTT. It is translated as CASRFTETGPLHF. The V and J genes are TRBV27 and TRBJ1-6, with no clear D. This CDR3 is 13 amino acids long. Between the trimmed V and J ends, which lost 6 bases and 13 bases, there was a span of 16 bases. Germline CDR1 reads MNHEY; CDR2 reads SMNVEV (reference sequence).

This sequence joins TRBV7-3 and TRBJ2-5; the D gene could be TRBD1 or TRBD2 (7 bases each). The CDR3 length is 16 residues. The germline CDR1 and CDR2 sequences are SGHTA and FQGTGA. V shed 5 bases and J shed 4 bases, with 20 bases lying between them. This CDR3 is CASSPQGGSDRETQYF. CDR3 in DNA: TGTGCCAGCAGCCCCCAGGGGGGGTCGGACCGAGAGACCCAGTACTTC.

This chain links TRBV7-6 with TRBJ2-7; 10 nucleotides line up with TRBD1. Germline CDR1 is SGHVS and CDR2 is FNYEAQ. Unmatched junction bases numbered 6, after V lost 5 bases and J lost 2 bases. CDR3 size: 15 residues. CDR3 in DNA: TGTGCCAGCAGCCCCCGGGACAGGGGAACCTACGAGCAGTACTTC. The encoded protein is CASSPRDRGTYEQYF.

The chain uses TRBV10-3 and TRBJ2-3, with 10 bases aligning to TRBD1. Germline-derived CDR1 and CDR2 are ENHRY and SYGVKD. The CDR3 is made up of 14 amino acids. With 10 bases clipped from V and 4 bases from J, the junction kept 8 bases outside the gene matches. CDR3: CATSGQGRPDTQYF. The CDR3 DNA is TGTGCCACGTCGGGACAGGGGCGCCCAGATACGCAGTATTTT.

CDR3 bases: TGTGCCAGTAGTGGAGGGTCAGGGATTTACACCGGGGAGCTGTTTTTT. This codes for CASSGGSGIYTGELFF. The chain links TRBV19 to TRBJ2-2; tentative D call: TRBD2 (6 bases). From germline, CDR1 is LNHDA and CDR2 SQIVND (reference sequence). Trimming left V 5 bases short and J 3 bases short, with 16 bases between. This CDR3 region has 16 residues. The entire variable domain, with the rest obtained from reference TRBV19 and TRBJ2-2, is as follows: DGGITQSPKYLFRKEGQNVTLSCEQNLNHDAMYWYRQDPGQGLRLIYYSQIVNDFQKGDIAEGYSVSREKKESFPLTVTSAQKNPTAFYLCASSGGSGIYTGELFFGEGSRLTVL.